Following are 20 T cell receptor beta chains from one sample sequenced in a study of graft-versus-host responses after intestinal transplantation. TCRdb keeps only in-frame clones here, not all; method: immunoSEQ multiplex PCR. The profile shows fewer than 85,000 clones, approximately 88% of them singletons. No antigen is known for these receptors. The sample was unstimulated CD8+ T cells sorted from spleen or lymph node cells, taken before intestinal transplant. The source of these receptors is a human donor who received an intestinal transplant.

J is TRBJ2-7 and V is TRBV7-8, with 11 bases identical to TRBD2. The germline CDR1 and CDR2 sequences are SGHVS and FQNEAQ. V trimming: 5 bases; J trimming: 3 bases; junction bases outside the gene matches: 15. This CDR3 spans 18 amino acids. CDR3 DNA: TGTGCCAGCAGCCGGACAATCAGACTAGCGGGAAGGGGCTACGAGCAGTACTTC. Protein: CASSRTIRLAGRGYEQYF. Filled out from reference TRBV7-8 and TRBJ2-7, the complete variable domain reads GAGVSQSPRYKVAKRGQDVALRCDPISGHVSLFWYQQALGQGPEFLTYFQNEAQLDKSGLPSDRFFAERPEGSVSTLKIQRTQQEDSAVYLCASSRTIRLAGRGYEQYFGPGTRLTVT.

The rearrangement uses TRBV2 and TRBJ2-4; 9 positions match TRBD2. The germline V gene encodes CDR1 SNHLY and CDR2 FYNNEI. This CDR3 has 19 residues. With 2 bases clipped from V and 0 bases from J, the junction kept 11 bases outside the gene matches. The DNA for the CDR3 is TGTGCCAGCAGTGAATTGGCTAGCGGGGAGACGCTAGCCAAAAACATTCAGTACTTC. Its translation is CASSELASGETLAKNIQYF.

The chain recombines TRBV14 with TRBJ2-7; no firm D call. The germline V gene has CDR1 SGHDN and CDR2 FVKESK. V was clipped by 1 base and J by 2 bases, with 6 bases between them. The CDR3 consists of 13 residues. The CDR3 region is CASSQAAPYEQYF. DNA for the CDR3: TGTGCCAGCAGCCAAGCAGCGCCCTACGAGCAGTACTTC.

V and J are TRBV21-1 and TRBJ1-6. TRBV21-1 represents a pseudogene. This CDR3 contains 15 residues. The CDR3 nucleotides are TGTGCCAGCAGCAAAGGGGCCAGGAGGAGGTCACCCCTCCACTTT. Its translation is CASSKGARRRSPLHF.

This clone is a singleton in its sample. This chain connects TRBV27 to TRBJ2-1; maybe TRBD2 (5 bases). The CDR3 is 13 residues long. From germline, CDR1 is MNHEY and CDR2 SMNVEV (reference sequence). Deletions cut 10 bases from V and 2 bases from J, with 12 bases between. The CDR3 DNA reads as TGTGCCACAATCTCCGGGACCTACAATGAGCAGTTCTTC. Encoded protein: CATISGTYNEQFF.

This rearrangement joins TRBV2 to TRBJ2-7, with a weak D call TRBD2 (5 bases). The germline V gene encodes CDR1 SNHLY and CDR2 FYNNEI. The CDR3 sequence is 14 residues long. V lost 10 bases to trimming and J lost 2 bases, with 18 bases between them. The CDR3, as DNA: TGTGCCACCGACGACATGGGAGCCGCCTACGAGCAGTACTTC. Residues: CATDDMGAAYEQYF.

The chain joins TRBV7-2 to TRBJ2-6; no clear D gene. The CDR3 sequence is 13 residues long. V was pared by 3 bases and J by 4 bases, with 4 bases between. Germline values: CDR1 SGHTA, CDR2 FQGNSA. Written as DNA, the CDR3 is TGTGCCAGCAGCTTGGCCGGGGCCAACGTCCTGACTTTC. It yields the protein CASSLAGANVLTF.

The chain couples TRBV2 to TRBJ2-7; 8 bases are shared with TRBD1. Germline V gene data show CDR1 as SNHLY and CDR2 as FYNNEI. The length of the CDR3 is 15 residues. Unmatched junction bases numbered 4, after V lost 1 base and J lost 2 bases. This chain's CDR3 is CASSEGTGPTYEQYF. DNA for the CDR3: TGTGCCAGCAGTGAAGGGACAGGGCCTACCTACGAGCAGTACTTC.

Concerning this clone: Compared with germline, one end of the junction differs, possibly owing to a read error. The chain has TRBV7-7 and TRBJ2-3; possibly TRBD2 for D (6 bases). Germline-derived CDR1 and CDR2 are SSHAT and FNYEAQ (reference sequence). The CDR3 is 16 residues long. CDR3 nucleotide sequence: TGTGCTAGCAGCCTACCAGAGGAGGGTAGCACAGATACGCAGTATTTT. Translated: CASSLPEEGSTDTQYF.

The chain carries TRBV9 and TRBJ2-2; maybe TRBD1 (6 bases). There are 14 residues in the CDR3. Trimming took off 3 bases at V and 7 bases at J, with 13 bases between the two ends. The germline V gene encodes CDR1 SGDLS and CDR2 YYNGEE. The CDR3 spells CASSASEGDGELFF. The DNA for the CDR3 is TGTGCCAGCAGCGCGAGTGAGGGGGACGGGGAGCTGTTTTTT.

This clone was observed a handful of times. The chain joins TRBV4-1 to TRBJ2-3, with 7 bases identical to TRBD2. The CDR3 has 14 amino acids. In germline, CDR1 is MGHRA, CDR2 YSYEKL. The trim removed 5 bases at V and 1 base at J, leaving 3 bases unmatched. The CDR3 DNA follows: TGCGCCAGCAGCGGGGCGGGGGGCACAGATACGCAGTATTTT. Its protein is CASSGAGGTDTQYF.

V usage is TRBV28 and J usage is TRBJ2-1, with D tentatively TRBD1 (5 bases). The CDR3 loop spans 15 amino acids. Germline V CDR1 and CDR2: MDHEN, SYDVKM. V lost 6 bases to trimming and J lost 6 bases, with 18 bases between them. CDR3 protein: CASSPLGAGANEQFF. Written as DNA, the CDR3 is TGTGCCAGCAGCCCCCTTGGAGCTGGGGCCAATGAGCAGTTCTTC.

The chain joins TRBV5-4 to TRBJ1-6; D ambiguous. The CDR3 runs to 14 residues. Trimming took 5 bases from V and 4 from J, leaving 10 bases between them. Germline V gives CDR1 SGHNT, CDR2 YYREEE (reference sequence). In DNA, the CDR3 is TGTGCCAGCAGTTATAGTTCATATAATTCACCCCTCCACTTT. Translating gives CASSYSSYNSPLHF.

J is TRBJ2-5 and V is TRBV6-1; 9 bases match TRBD2. The CDR3 spans 16 residues. Trimming cost V 0 bases and J 5 bases; bases outside gene matches: 7. Germline CDR1 and CDR2: MNHNS and SASEGT. The CDR3 DNA sequence: TGTGCCAGCAGTGAAGCGTCGGGCGGGGGGGCGGAGACCCAGTACTTC. This sequence encodes CASSEASGGGAETQYF.

V and J are TRBV6-6 and TRBJ2-7, with 7 bases identical to TRBD1. The V and J ends lost 2 bases and 4 bases, in that order; junction bases with no gene match: 11. This CDR3 has 16 residues. From germline, CDR1 is MNHNY and CDR2 SVGAGI (reference sequence). CDR3 sequence: CASSYSGTVYGYEQYF. The CDR3 nucleotides are TGTGCCAGCAGTTACAGTGGGACAGTTTATGGATACGAGCAGTACTTC.

This rearrangement joins TRBV15 to TRBJ2-3; TRBD2 is a possible D gene (6 bases). The V gene's germline CDR1 is LNHNV and CDR2 YYDKDF (reference sequence). The CDR3 covers 17 residues. V lost 0 bases to trimming and J lost 2 bases, with 15 bases between them. The CDR3 DNA reads as TGTGCCACCAGCAGAGATGGGTCGGGGGTACACACAGATACGCAGTATTTT. Its protein is CATSRDGSGVHTDTQYF.

The rearrangement joins TRBV20-1 to TRBJ1-1, with TRBD1 identical over 7 bases. The J segment lost 11 bases and the V segment lost 7 bases, leaving 4 bases of the junction unmatched. CDR3 length: 9 amino acids. The germline CDR1 and CDR2 sequences are DFQATT and SNEGSKA (reference sequence). This CDR3 is CSVGTAAFF. In nucleotides, the CDR3 is TGCAGTGTCGGGACAGCTGCTTTCTTT.

J is TRBJ2-1 and V is TRBV28, with D perhaps TRBD2 (7 bases). The CDR3 totals 18 residues. The V gene's germline CDR1 is MDHEN and CDR2 SYDVKM. V lost 0 bases and J 4 bases, leaving 19 bases between the germline ends. The DNA of the CDR3 is TGTGCCAGCAGTTTATGGGTGTCTGGGGGGGGCAGTTACAATGAGCAGTTCTTC. Encoded protein: CASSLWVSGGGSYNEQFF.

The chain recombines TRBV5-4 with TRBJ2-2, with D possibly matching TRBD2 (5 bases). Germline-derived CDR1 and CDR2 are SGHNT and YYREEE (reference sequence). This CDR3 region has 15 residues. The V gene lost 4 bases and the J gene lost 5 bases, with 15 bases spanning the gap. DNA for the CDR3: TGTGCCAGCAGCCCCTGGTCCGGGGTTACCGGGGAGCTGTTTTTT. It encodes CASSPWSGVTGELFF.

The chain links TRBV29-1 to TRBJ1-2; tentatively, D is TRBD1 (6 bases). V dropped 7 bases and J dropped 4 bases, with 13 bases sitting between them. CDR3 size: 12 residues. Germline CDR1 is SQVTM and CDR2 is ANQGSEA. This CDR3 is CSALTGFYGYTF. The DNA of the CDR3 is TGCAGCGCCTTGACAGGATTCTATGGCTACACCTTC.